The next 21 T cell receptor beta chains were all read from a single sample in a study of OX40 agonist ivuxolimab in advanced cancers. Library method: the immunoSEQ multiplex PCR assay. The table was pulled from immuneACCESS by TCRdb, which kept in-frame rearrangements only. Such tables lose some clones; where checked, under half of the loss comes from unresolved V genes, and the rest has no known cause. The sample table contains about 70,000 clones; only one count was recorded for 78% of them. The ten largest make up about 5% of the sample. The sequences come from CD4+ or CD8+ T cells sorted from blood, collected in a trial of the OX40 agonist ivuxolimab. The origin of the receptors is an adult with an advanced solid tumor such as melanoma, head and neck, liver or kidney cancer.

Only a few counts were recorded for this clone. The J gene is TRBJ2-1, the V gene TRBV7-2, with 12 positions matching TRBD2. Germline V gene data show CDR1 as SGHTA and CDR2 as FQGNSA. CDR3 length: 16 amino acids. The J segment lost 12 bases and the V segment lost 3 bases, leaving 12 bases of the junction unmatched. As DNA, the CDR3 is TGTGCCAGCAGCTTTAGGACTAGCGGGGTAGGGACACGGCAGTTCTTC. It translates to CASSFRTSGVGTRQFF. Filled out from reference TRBV7-2 and TRBJ2-1, the complete variable domain reads GAGVSQSPSNKVTEKGKDVELRCDPISGHTALYWYRQSLGQGLEFLIYFQGNSAPDKSGLPSDRFSAERTGGSVSTLTIQRTQQEDSAVYLCASSFRTSGVGTRQFFGPGTRLTVL.

V is TRBV27 and J is TRBJ2-7; a possible D gene is TRBD1 (6 bases). V was shortened by 2 bases and J by 4 bases, with 12 bases between the two germline ends. CDR3 length: 14 residues. Germline CDR1 MNHEY, CDR2 SMNVEV (reference sequence). The CDR3 loop reads CASSLRQGRYEQYF. Written as DNA, the CDR3 is TGTGCCAGCAGTTTAAGGCAGGGGCGGTACGAGCAGTACTTC.

In this sample, this clone turned up many times. The V and J genes are TRBV7-2 and TRBJ2-7, with 12 nucleotides matching TRBD2. The CDR3 length is 17 residues. Germline V lookup: CDR1 SGHTA, CDR2 FQGNSA. Trimming removed 4 bases from V and 2 bases from J; junction bases left unmatched: 9. CDR3 protein: CASSSPRASGRAYEQYF. CDR3 nucleotide sequence: TGTGCCAGCAGCTCCCCCCGGGCTAGCGGGAGGGCCTACGAGCAGTACTTC.

V gene TRBV5-1 combines with J gene TRBJ2-5; tentatively, D is TRBD1 or TRBD2 (6 bases each). The CDR3 loop spans 15 amino acids. Germline V CDR1 and CDR2: SGHRS, YFSETQ. Trimming shortened V by 0 bases and J by 3 bases, and 12 bases separated the two germline ends. The CDR3 sequence is CASSLGPGAKETQYF. For the CDR3, the DNA is TGCGCCAGCAGCTTGGGCCCGGGGGCGAAAGAGACCCAGTACTTC.

This clone was detected many times. The chain is built from TRBV19 and TRBJ2-7, with D unclear. Germline V gene lookup returns CDR1 LNHDA and CDR2 SQIVND (reference sequence). CDR3 size: 14 residues. With 3 bases removed from V and 0 bases from J, the gap between germline ends came to 9 bases. The CDR3 loop is CASSISTDSYEQYF. CDR3 nucleotide sequence: TGTGCCAGTAGTATCTCAACAGACTCCTACGAGCAGTACTTC.

The chain recombines TRBV6-4 with TRBJ2-7; the D is unclear. CDR1 is MRHNA, CDR2 SNTAGT, per germline. Trimming took 5 bases from V and 3 from J, leaving 11 bases between them. This CDR3 contains 13 residues. In DNA, the CDR3 is TGTGCCAGCAGTCCAGATCCGGACTACGAGCAGTACTTC. Translating gives CASSPDPDYEQYF.

The V and J genes are TRBV6-6 and TRBJ2-7; D possibly matches TRBD1 or TRBD2 (6 bases each). This CDR3 contains 14 residues. Trimming took off 5 bases at V and 2 bases at J, with 13 bases between the two ends. Germline values: CDR1 MNHNY, CDR2 SVGAGI (reference sequence). CDR3 amino acids: CASSPYRGPYEQYF. CDR3 sequence (DNA): TGTGCCAGCAGTCCTTACCGGGGGCCCTACGAGCAGTACTTC.

The V gene is TRBV6-1, the J gene TRBJ2-5, with D tentatively TRBD2 (5 bases). From germline, CDR1 is MNHNS and CDR2 SASEGT. V lost 1 base to trimming and J lost 4 bases, with 10 bases between them. The CDR3 runs 14 residues. CDR3 sequence: CASSEGGLRETQYF. For the CDR3, the DNA is TGTGCCAGCAGTGAAGGAGGGCTCAGAGAGACCCAGTACTTC.

The rearrangement joins TRBV19 to TRBJ1-4; D is undetermined. The CDR3 has 15 residues. The germline CDR1 and CDR2 sequences are LNHDA and SQIVND (reference sequence). Between the trimmed V and J ends, which lost 7 bases and 3 bases, there was a span of 15 bases. CDR3 residues: CASNEGLGSNEKLFF. The CDR3 nucleotides are TGTGCCAGTAACGAGGGTCTCGGGTCTAATGAAAAACTGTTTTTT.

Here the CDR3 DNA reads TGTGCCAGCAGTTCCCGGGGGCTCTATGGCTACACCTTC. Its translation: CASSSRGLYGYTF. J is TRBJ1-2 and V is TRBV28, with TRBD1 as a possible D gene (6 bases). The V gene lost 4 bases and the J gene lost 4 bases, with 10 bases spanning the gap. CDR3 size: 13 residues. Per germline, CDR1 MDHEN and CDR2 SYDVKM.

J is TRBJ1-1 and V is TRBV12-5; D not certain. Germline values: CDR1 LGHNT, CDR2 FRNRAP. Trimming stripped 1 base from V and 1 base from J, with 7 bases between. The CDR3 is 14 amino acids. The CDR3 nucleotides read TGTGCTAGTGGTTTGGACGGCCGGAACACTGAAGCTTTCTTT. This sequence encodes CASGLDGRNTEAFF.

A remark on this clone: Mismatch with germline at one junction end may stem from a read error. The V and J genes are TRBV5-1 and TRBJ1-3; D unresolved. CDR3 length equals 13 residues. Per germline, CDR1 SGHRS and CDR2 YFSETQ. CDR3 amino acids: CASRAPSGNTIYF. The CDR3, as DNA: TGCGCAAGCAGAGCTCCCTCTGGAAACACCATATATTTT.

The V and J genes are TRBV29-1 and TRBJ2-2; 7 positions agree with TRBD2. Unmatched junction bases numbered 3, after V lost 2 bases and J lost 6 bases. The CDR3 runs to 13 residues. The germline V gene has CDR1 SQVTM and CDR2 ANQGSEA. The CDR3 bases are TGCAGCGTTGAACGGGGGAGGGCCGGGGAGCTGTTTTTT. Its translation: CSVERGRAGELFF.

The chain couples TRBV7-9 to TRBJ1-2; D perhaps matches TRBD1 (6 bases). Trimming stripped 2 bases from V and 12 bases from J, with 16 bases between. There are 13 residues in the CDR3. Germline V lookup: CDR1 SEHNR, CDR2 FQNEAQ (reference sequence). CDR3 loop: CASSLQGTDPHTF. In nucleotides, the CDR3 is TGTGCCAGCAGCTTACAGGGGACGGACCCCCACACCTTC. Full variable domain (rest looked up from reference TRBV7-9 and TRBJ1-2): DTGVSQNPRHKITKRGQNVTFRCDPISEHNRLYWYRQTLGQGPEFLTYFQNEAQLEKSRLLSDRFSAERPKGSFSTLEIQRTEQGDSAMYLCASSLQGTDPHTFGSGTRLTVV.

The CDR3 DNA follows: TGTGCCAGCAGTTTATCGGGACAGGGGGCCTACGAGCAGTACTTC. It codes for CASSLSGQGAYEQYF. V and J are TRBV28 and TRBJ2-5; TRBD1 matches at 11 bases. The J call could be wrong; TRBJ2-7 is a better fit for the DNA end. Germline CDR1 reads MDHEN; CDR2 reads SYDVKM. The CDR3 totals 15 residues.

The rearrangement joins TRBV6-1 to TRBJ1-1; no firm D call. The germline V and J ends were trimmed by 5 bases and 4 bases, with 14 bases remaining between them. Germline CDR1 and CDR2: MNHNS and SASEGT. The CDR3 extends over 14 amino acids. CDR3 amino acids: CASSKARIATEAFF. Written as DNA, the CDR3 is TGTGCCAGCAGTAAGGCCAGAATTGCCACTGAAGCTTTCTTT.

The chain joins TRBV5-4 to TRBJ1-2; perhaps TRBD1 as D (6 bases). V gave up 3 bases and J gave up 3 bases, with 12 bases separating them. This CDR3 region has 14 residues. CDR1 is SGHNT, CDR2 YYREEE, per germline (reference sequence). The CDR3 nucleotides are TGTGCCAGCAGCTCCCTAACAGGGTACTATGGCTACACCTTC. Translating it yields CASSSLTGYYGYTF.

This chain links TRBV20-1 with TRBJ1-1; a weak D match, TRBD1 (5 bases). Deletions cut 5 bases from V and 2 bases from J, with 6 bases between. CDR1 and CDR2 (germline): DFQATT, SNEGSKA (reference sequence). CDR3 length: 11 amino acids. The CDR3 reads CSAQGNTEAFF. As DNA, the CDR3 is TGCAGTGCTCAGGGAAACACTGAAGCTTTCTTT.

The rearrangement joins TRBV27 to TRBJ1-5; D is uncertain. Germline V lookup: CDR1 MNHEY, CDR2 SMNVEV (reference sequence). With 4 bases removed from V and 0 bases from J, the gap between germline ends came to 10 bases. The CDR3 spans 15 residues. For the CDR3, the DNA is TGTGCCAGCAGTTCCGAGGCTCGTAGCAATCAGCCCCAGCATTTT. It encodes CASSSEARSNQPQHF.

This chain links TRBV7-2 with TRBJ1-2; D is possibly TRBD1 (6 bases). Germline V gene sequence: CDR1 SGHTA, CDR2 FQGNSA. V gave up 2 bases and J gave up 4 bases, with 11 bases separating them. CDR3 length equals 14 residues. Written as DNA, the CDR3 is TGTGCCAGCAGCTTATTAGGGGGTGGCTATGGCTACACCTTC. Protein sequence: CASSLLGGGYGYTF.

Written as DNA, the CDR3 is TGTGCCAGCATCAGGGGGACCTCTGGAAACACCATATATTTT. It yields the protein CASIRGTSGNTIYF. This chain connects TRBV6-6 to TRBJ1-3, with 7 bases that match TRBD1. This CDR3 comprises 14 residues. The V gene end was trimmed by 7 bases and the J gene end by 0 bases; junction bases not matched to a gene: 3. In germline, CDR1 is MNHNY, CDR2 SVGAGI (reference sequence).